This T cell receptor beta chain originates from a study of graft-versus-host responses after intestinal transplantation. Study details: Tacrolimus and steroids were given for roughly 3 years to all recipients after anti-thymocyte globulin induction. Study-wide findings and caveats: Allografts of one patient group, those with graft-donor T cell macrochimerism, had high graft-versus-host to host-versus-graft clonal ratios.

Sequenced by immunoSEQ multiplex PCR; TCRdb stores in-frame clones only, minus some. The sample carries over 100,000 clones, approximately 94% recorded once. The V end was cut by 7 bases, the J end by 2 bases, with 9 bases between. The CDR3 extends over 13 amino acids. Germline CDR1 reads SNHLY; CDR2 reads FYNNEI. A word on this clone: Its antigen is still unknown.

V gene TRBV2 combines with J gene TRBJ2-1; D is perhaps TRBD1 or TRBD2 (5 bases each). The TCR comes from a human donor who was the organ donor for an intestinal transplant. The input for sequencing was unstimulated CD4+ T cells sorted from spleen or lymph node cells, taken before transplant. The CDR3 spells CASKGTAYNEQFF. The CDR3 coding sequence is TGTGCCAGCAAAGGGACGGCCTACAATGAGCAGTTCTTC.